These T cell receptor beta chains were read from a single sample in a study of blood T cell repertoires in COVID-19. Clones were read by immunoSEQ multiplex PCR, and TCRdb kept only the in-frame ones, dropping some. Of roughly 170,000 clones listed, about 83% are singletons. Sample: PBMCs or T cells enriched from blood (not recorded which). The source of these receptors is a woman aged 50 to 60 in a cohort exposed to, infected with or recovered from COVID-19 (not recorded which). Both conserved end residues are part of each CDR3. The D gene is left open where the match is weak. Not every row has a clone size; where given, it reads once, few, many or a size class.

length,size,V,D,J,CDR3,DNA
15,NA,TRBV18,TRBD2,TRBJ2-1,CASSPRTSGDNEQFF,TGTGCCAGCTCACCTAGGACTAGCGGAGACAATGAGCAGTTCTTC
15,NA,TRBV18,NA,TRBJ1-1,CASSTTRDMNTEAFF,TGTGCCAGCTCCACGACCAGGGACATGAACACTGAAGCTTTCTTT
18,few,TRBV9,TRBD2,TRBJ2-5,CASSVGPSGGSLQETQYF,TGTGCCAGCAGCGTAGGTCCTAGCGGGGGGTCGTTACAAGAGACCCAGTACTTC
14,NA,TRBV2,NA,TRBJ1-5,CASSGSQKNQPQHF,TGTGCCAGCAGTGGATCACAGAAAAATCAGCCCCAGCATTTT
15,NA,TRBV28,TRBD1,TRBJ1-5,CASSEPTGSSQPQHF,TGTGCCAGCAGCGAACCGACAGGGTCTTCTCAGCCCCAGCATTTT
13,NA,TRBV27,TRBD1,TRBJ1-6,CASSLGTGSTLHF,TGTGCCAGCAGTCTCGGGACAGGGAGTACCCTCCACTTT
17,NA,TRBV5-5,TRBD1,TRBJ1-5,CASSRTLGQGYPQPQHF,TGTGCCAGCTCAAGGACCTTGGGACAGGGGTACCCTCAGCCCCAGCATTTT
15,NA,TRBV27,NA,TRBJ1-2,CASSSARQVNYGYTF,TGTGCCAGCAGTTCCGCCAGACAGGTTAACTATGGCTACACCTTC
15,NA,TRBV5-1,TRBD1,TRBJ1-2,CASSFQQGAPYGYTF,TGCGCCAGCAGCTTCCAACAGGGGGCCCCCTATGGCTACACCTTC
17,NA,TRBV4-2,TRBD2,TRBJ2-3,CASSPTTSGAPTDTQYF,TGTGCCAGCAGCCCCACGACTAGCGGGGCCCCCACAGATACGCAGTATTTT
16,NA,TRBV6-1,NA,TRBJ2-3,CASSGSGANFSKTQYF,TGTGCCAGCAGTGGGTCAGGGGCAAACTTTTCCAAAACGCAGTATTTT
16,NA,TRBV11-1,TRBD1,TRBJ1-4,CASSSPGTAHNEKLFF,TGTGCCAGCAGCTCCCCGGGGACAGCTCATAATGAAAAACTGTTTTTT
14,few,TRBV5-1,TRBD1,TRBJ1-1,CASRIPGGNTEAFF,TGCGCCAGCAGAATACCAGGGGGAAACACTGAAGCTTTCTTT
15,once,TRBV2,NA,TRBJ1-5,CASSVSGQSNQPQHF,TGTGCCAGCAGTGTATCTGGGCAGAGCAATCAGCCCCAGCATTTT
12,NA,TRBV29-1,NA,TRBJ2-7,CSVHLPGDEQYF,TGCAGCGTTCACCTCCCGGGGGACGAGCAGTACTTC
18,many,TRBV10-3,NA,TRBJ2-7,CAISEAFLLRGSSYEQYF,TGTGCCATCAGTGAGGCTTTCCTTCTACGGGGTAGCTCCTACGAGCAGTACTTC
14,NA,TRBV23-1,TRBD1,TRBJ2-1,CASSQPDRGHEQFF,TGCGCCAGCAGTCAACCCGACAGGGGCCATGAGCAGTTCTTC
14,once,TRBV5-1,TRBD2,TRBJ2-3,CASSFSGTADTQYF,TGCGCCAGCAGCTTTAGCGGGACCGCCGATACGCAGTATTTT
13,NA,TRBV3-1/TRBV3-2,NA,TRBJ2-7,CASSQERDTEQYF,TGTGCCAGCAGCCAAGAAAGGGACACCGAGCAGTACTTC
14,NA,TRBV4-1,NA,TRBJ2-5,CASSQGGTVETQYF,TGCGCCAGCAGCCAAGGCGGGACTGTGGAGACCCAGTACTTC
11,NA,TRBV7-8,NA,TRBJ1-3,CASGWQNTIYF,TGTGCCAGCGGTTGGCAAAACACCATATATTTT
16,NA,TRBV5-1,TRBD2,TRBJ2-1,CASSLDTAAGIYEQFF,TGCGCCAGCAGCTTGGATACGGCAGCGGGAATATATGAGCAGTTCTTC
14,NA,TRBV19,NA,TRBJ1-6,CASSPKRENSPLHF,TGTGCCAGTAGCCCAAAGAGAGAAAATTCACCCCTCCACTTT
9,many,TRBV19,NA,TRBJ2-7,CASRQLEYF,TGTGCCAGCAGACAGTTGGAGTACTTC